This T cell receptor beta chain originates from a study of T cells in Graves' hyperthyroidism and ophthalmopathy. Study at large: Peripheral blood was drawn at first diagnosis, prior to all treatment.

This clonotype was seen ten or more times. The antigen remains undetermined. Whole-study results and caveats: Most thyroid clonotypes expanded above 0.001 appeared in blood too.

This CDR3 has 16 residues. Germline V lookup: CDR1 MDHEN, CDR2 SYDVKM. J lost 8 bases, V lost 3 bases, and 10 bases had no gene match. Amplified TCR beta CDR3 regions came from RNA transcripts. Researchers ran a first-round RT-PCR on the TCR CDR3 using the HTBI primer set. TCRdb called the multiplex PCR reads again in MiXCR, with one record for every CDR3 protein. The repertoire holds around 340,000 distinct CDR3 sequences, with about 15% as singletons. What was sequenced was blood. J is TRBJ2-1 and V is TRBV28; 10 bases map to TRBD1. The sequence was collected from a woman younger than 45 with Graves' hyperthyroidism. CDR3 region: CASSFPRDRGFDEQFF. CDR3 in DNA: TGTGCCAGCAGTTTTCCCCGGGACAGGGGTTTCGATGAGCAGTTCTTC.